This is a list of T cell receptor beta chains from one sample in a study of T cell responses to AZD1222 COVID-19 vaccine. Clones were read by immunoSEQ multiplex PCR, and TCRdb kept only the in-frame ones, dropping some. The sample lists some 130,000 clones; roughly 93% were seen once. The sample consisted of peripheral blood, taken 28 days after the second AZD1222 dose. These receptors originate from an adult who received the AZD1222 COVID-19 vaccine. CDR3s include the opening cysteine and the closing phenylalanine or tryptophan. D genes are given only for firm matches. Only part of the rows carry a size: once, few, many, or a class if the clone is expanded.

d_call	v_call	j_call	clone_size	cdr3_aa	cdr3_nt
NA	TRBV19	TRBJ1-1	NA	CASDPGGAATEAFF	TGTGCCAGCGACCCGGGGGGCGCGGCCACTGAAGCTTTCTTT
NA	TRBV5-5	TRBJ1-2	NA	CASSLFPHNYGYTF	TGTGCCAGCAGCTTGTTCCCCCATAACTATGGCTACACCTTC
NA	TRBV19	TRBJ1-4	NA	CASTGTRREKLFF	TGTGCCAGTACGGGGACCCGTCGGGAAAAACTGTTTTTT
NA	TRBV13	TRBJ2-7	NA	CASSSGGWKQYF	TGTGCCAGCAGCTCTGGAGGCTGGAAGCAGTACTTC
NA	TRBV5-1	TRBJ1-5	once	CASSPGDSNQPQHF	TGCGCCAGCAGCCCAGGGGATAGCAATCAGCCCCAGCATTTT
NA	TRBV11-2	TRBJ2-1	NA	CASSLGERVREFF	TGTGCCAGCAGCTTAGGAGAGCGGGTTCGGGAGTTCTTC
NA	TRBV6-2/TRBV6-3	TRBJ1-5	NA	CASSYPELAKSNQPQHF	TGTGCCAGCAGTTACCCAGAGCTCGCCAAGAGCAATCAGCCCCAGCATTTT
NA	TRBV12-3/TRBV12-4	TRBJ2-1	once	CASSLGHLSPQFF	TGTGCCAGCAGTCTCGGACACCTTAGCCCCCAGTTCTTC
NA	TRBV27	TRBJ1-6	NA	CASSTRTGSPLHF	TGTGCCAGCAGTACCCGGACCGGATCACCCCTCCACTTT
TRBD1	TRBV18	TRBJ2-1	NA	CASSPDRVGVNEQFF	TGTGCCAGCTCACCCGACAGGGTAGGCGTCAATGAGCAGTTCTTC
TRBD1	TRBV27	TRBJ2-1	NA	CASRLRTGVGNEQFF	TGTGCCAGCAGGCTCCGGACAGGGGTAGGAAATGAGCAGTTCTTC
TRBD1	TRBV6-5	TRBJ1-1	NA	CASSVGQGSTEAFF	TGTGCCAGCAGCGTTGGACAGGGGAGTACTGAAGCTTTCTTT
NA	TRBV5-1	TRBJ2-3	NA	CASSLSVGGMVTDTQYF	TGCGCCAGCAGCTTGTCCGTAGGCGGAATGGTCACAGATACGCAGTATTTT
NA	TRBV12-5	TRBJ2-7	NA	CASAAGEEQYF	TGTGCTAGTGCCGCCGGGGAGGAGCAGTACTTC
TRBD1	TRBV27	TRBJ2-7	NA	CASSLRPPGQTSHEQYF	TGTGCCAGCAGTTTACGTCCCCCGGGACAGACCTCCCACGAGCAGTACTTC
NA	TRBV27	TRBJ2-7	NA	CASRAAAAHPSYEQYF	TGTGCCAGCAGGGCAGCTGCTGCCCACCCCTCCTACGAGCAGTACTTC